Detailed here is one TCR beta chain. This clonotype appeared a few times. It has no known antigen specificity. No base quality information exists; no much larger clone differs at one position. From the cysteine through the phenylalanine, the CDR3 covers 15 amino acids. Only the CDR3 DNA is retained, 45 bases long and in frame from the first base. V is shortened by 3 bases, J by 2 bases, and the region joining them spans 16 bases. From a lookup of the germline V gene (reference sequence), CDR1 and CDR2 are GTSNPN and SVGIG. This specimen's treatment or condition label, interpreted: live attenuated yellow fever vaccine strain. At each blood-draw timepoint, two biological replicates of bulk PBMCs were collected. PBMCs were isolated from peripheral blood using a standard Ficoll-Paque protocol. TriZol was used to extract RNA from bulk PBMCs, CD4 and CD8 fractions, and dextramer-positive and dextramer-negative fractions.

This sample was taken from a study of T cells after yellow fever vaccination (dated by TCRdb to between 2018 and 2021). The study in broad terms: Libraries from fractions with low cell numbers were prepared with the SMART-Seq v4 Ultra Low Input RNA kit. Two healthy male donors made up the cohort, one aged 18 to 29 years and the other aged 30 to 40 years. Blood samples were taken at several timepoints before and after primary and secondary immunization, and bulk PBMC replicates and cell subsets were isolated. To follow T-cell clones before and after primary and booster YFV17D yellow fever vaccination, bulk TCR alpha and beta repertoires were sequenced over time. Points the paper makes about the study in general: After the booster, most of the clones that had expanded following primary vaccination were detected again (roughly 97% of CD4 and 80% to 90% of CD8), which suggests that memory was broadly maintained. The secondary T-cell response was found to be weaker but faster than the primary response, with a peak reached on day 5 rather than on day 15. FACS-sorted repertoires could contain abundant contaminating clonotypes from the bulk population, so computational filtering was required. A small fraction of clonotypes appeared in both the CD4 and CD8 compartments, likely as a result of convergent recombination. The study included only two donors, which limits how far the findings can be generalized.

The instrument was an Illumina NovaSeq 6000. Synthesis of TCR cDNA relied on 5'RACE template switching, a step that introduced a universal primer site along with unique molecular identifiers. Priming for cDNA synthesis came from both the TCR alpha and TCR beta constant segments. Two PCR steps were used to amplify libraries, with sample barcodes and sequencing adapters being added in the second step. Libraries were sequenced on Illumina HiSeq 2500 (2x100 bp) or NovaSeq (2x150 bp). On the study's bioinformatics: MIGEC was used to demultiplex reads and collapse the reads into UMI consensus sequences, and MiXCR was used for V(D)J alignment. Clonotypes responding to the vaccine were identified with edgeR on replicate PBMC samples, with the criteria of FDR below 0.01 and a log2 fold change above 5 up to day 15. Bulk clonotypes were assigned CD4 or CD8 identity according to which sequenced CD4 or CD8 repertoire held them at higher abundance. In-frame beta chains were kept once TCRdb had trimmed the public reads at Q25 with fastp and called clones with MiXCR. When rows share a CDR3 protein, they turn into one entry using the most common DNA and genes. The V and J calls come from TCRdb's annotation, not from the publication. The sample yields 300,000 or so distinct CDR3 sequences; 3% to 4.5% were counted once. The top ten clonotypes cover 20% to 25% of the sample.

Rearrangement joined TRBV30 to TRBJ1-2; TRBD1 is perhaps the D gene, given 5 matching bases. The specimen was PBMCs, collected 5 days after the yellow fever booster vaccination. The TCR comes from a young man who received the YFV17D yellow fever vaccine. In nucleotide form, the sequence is TGTGCCTGGAGGGGCTGGGACGTCTCCAACTATGGCTACACCTTC. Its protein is CAWRGWDVSNYGYTF.